The 29 T cell receptor beta chains reported below all come from one sample, sequenced in a study of regulatory T cells in long-lasting Graves disease. Time point noted: persistent/refractory GD, antithyroid drugs over 5 years with positive TRAb. Scientists built the TCR library using RNA that was extracted from PBMCs. CDR3-region Arm-PCR and iRepertoire HTBI primers produced the TCR beta libraries. TCRdb reprocessed the multiplex PCR reads via MiXCR and lists one record per CDR3 protein. The sample shows around 510,000 distinct CDR3 sequences, 20% to 25% of them seen only once. The source was peripheral blood mononuclear cells (PBMCs), collected when the disease was refractory, from a patient treated with antithyroid drugs. All receptors come from a female donor with Graves disease.

In this sample, this clonotype turned up a few times. The chain has TRBV20-1 and TRBJ1-2, with D unclear. V lost 6 bases to trimming and J lost 4 bases, with 15 bases between them. Per germline, CDR1 DFQATT and CDR2 SNEGSKA (reference sequence). This CDR3 contains 13 residues. The CDR3 DNA follows: TGCAGTGCCAACGCCCCGGACGGCTATGGCTACACCTTC. Translating gives CSANAPDGYGYTF.

This clonotype turned up a few times. The chain has TRBV4-3 and TRBJ1-2, with TRBD1 matching 8 bases. The CDR3 totals 15 residues. After removal of 3 bases from V and 4 bases from J, the junction contained 7 bases not matched to a gene. Germline V gene data show CDR1 as LGHNA and CDR2 as YSLEER. CDR3 coding DNA: TGCGCCAGCAGCCAGGAAAGGACAGGGATCTATGGCTACACCTTC. It encodes CASSQERTGIYGYTF.

This clonotype appeared many times. The chain is built from TRBV20-1 and TRBJ2-7; unclear D gene. Per germline, CDR1 DFQATT and CDR2 SNEGSKA (reference sequence). V dropped 6 bases and J dropped 6 bases, with 21 bases sitting between them. The CDR3 totals 14 residues. CDR3: CSAQVVSASVEQYF. In DNA form, the CDR3 reads TGCAGTGCCCAGGTCGTAAGCGCCAGCGTCGAGCAGTACTTC.

This clonotype was counted many times. The chain couples TRBV28 to TRBJ2-5, with D hard to call. CDR3 size: 14 residues. The V end was cut by 2 bases, the J end by 2 bases, with 9 bases between. Germline V gene sequence: CDR1 MDHEN, CDR2 SYDVKM. The CDR3 nucleotides are TGTGCCAGCAGTTTAGATCCGCTACAAGAGACCCAGTACTTC. It yields the protein CASSLDPLQETQYF.

This clonotype was observed many times. This chain links TRBV28 with TRBJ2-1, with D unclear. From germline, CDR1 is MDHEN and CDR2 SYDVKM. The ends were cut back, 2 bases at V and 3 bases at J, with 14 bases in the middle. This CDR3 spans 16 amino acids. The CDR3 reads CASSLGEVSFYNEQFF. DNA of the CDR3: TGTGCCAGCAGTTTAGGCGAGGTAAGCTTCTACAATGAGCAGTTCTTC.

This clonotype showed up many times. The gene calls are TRBV2 and TRBJ1-1, with no clear D. V lost 1 base and J 9 bases, leaving 9 bases between the germline ends. The CDR3 is 12 amino acids. The germline V gene encodes CDR1 SNHLY and CDR2 FYNNEI. The CDR3 sequence is CASSEGLQQAFF. The CDR3 bases are TGTGCCAGCAGTGAAGGTCTACAACAAGCTTTCTTT.

This clonotype was picked up many times. The rearrangement uses TRBV28 and TRBJ1-6, with TRBD1 matching 7 bases. The CDR3 has 14 amino acids. CDR1 and CDR2 from the germline V gene are MDHEN and SYDVKM. Germline trimming cut 5 bases from V and 11 bases from J; bases unmatched to any gene: 9. CDR3 in DNA: TGTGCCAGCAGTCCGACAGGGTCGACGACACCCCTCCACTTT. It specifies CASSPTGSTTPLHF.

This clonotype was observed at least ten times. The chain couples TRBV12-3 or TRBV12-4 to TRBJ1-4, with TRBD1 matching 7 bases. The CDR3 spans 14 residues. V shed 6 bases and J 8 bases; nucleotides not matched to a gene: 9. The CDR3, as DNA: TGTGCCAGCAGCCCGACAGGGAGGCAGGAAAAACTGTTTTTT. Protein product: CASSPTGRQEKLFF.

In DNA, the CDR3 is TGTGCCAGCTCACCATTCGCTGGACCCTACGAGCAGTACTTC. Amino acids: CASSPFAGPYEQYF. This chain joins TRBV18 and TRBJ2-7; D remains unclear. V was pared by 2 bases and J by 2 bases, with 10 bases between. This CDR3 spans 14 amino acids. Per germline, CDR1 KGHSH and CDR2 LQKENI.

The CDR3 protein is CSVEPIQGAYGYTF. CDR3 in DNA: TGCAGCGTTGAGCCAATACAGGGGGCCTATGGCTACACCTTC. The chain recombines TRBV29-1 with TRBJ1-2; 9 bases fit TRBD1. The V and J ends lost 3 bases and 4 bases, in that order; junction bases with no gene match: 6. This CDR3 contains 14 residues. The germline gives CDR1 SQVTM, CDR2 ANQGSEA.

This clonotype was seen ten or more times. This chain joins TRBV28 and TRBJ1-1; no clear D gene. The CDR3 is 13 residues long. Trimming stripped 3 bases from V and 10 bases from J, with 15 bases between. Per the germline V gene, CDR1 is MDHEN and CDR2 is SYDVKM. Here the CDR3 DNA reads TGTGCCAGCAGTTTCCGGGGTCCCCTCGGAGCTTTCTTT. This encodes CASSFRGPLGAFF.

This clonotype was seen many times. The genes are TRBV6-1 and TRBJ1-2; tentatively, D is TRBD1 (6 bases). Per the germline V gene, CDR1 is MNHNS and CDR2 is SASEGT. V was shortened by 3 bases and J by 0 bases, with 17 bases between the two germline ends. This CDR3 spans 17 amino acids. CDR3 in DNA: TGTGCCAGCAGTGACTTGTGGGGGGCCATCTCTAACTATGGCTACACCTTC. Residues: CASSDLWGAISNYGYTF.

V and J are TRBV7-9 and TRBJ2-7, with D hard to call. V was pared by 10 bases and J by 3 bases, with 13 bases between. Germline V lookup: CDR1 SEHNR, CDR2 FQNEAQ (reference sequence). This CDR3 spans 12 amino acids. The CDR3 nucleotides are TGTGCCATTCAGGCGATACACTACGAGCAGTACTTC. Translated: CAIQAIHYEQYF. The variable domain in full, with the rest retrieved from reference TRBV7-9 and TRBJ2-7, is DTGVSQNPRHKITKRGQNVTFRCDPISEHNRLYWYRQTLGQGPEFLTYFQNEAQLEKSRLLSDRFSAERPKGSFSTLEIQRTEQGDSAMYLCAIQAIHYEQYFGPGTRLTVT.

This clonotype appeared many times. The chain is built from TRBV7-3 and TRBJ2-5; D is possibly TRBD2 (6 bases). Germline CDR1 and CDR2: SGHTA and FQGTGA. V lost 2 bases and J lost 0, with 7 bases in between. This CDR3 comprises 14 residues. The CDR3 DNA follows: TGTGCCAGCAGCTTATCGGGGGACCAAGAGACCCAGTACTTC. Residues: CASSLSGDQETQYF.

Ten or more counts support this clonotype. This chain joins TRBV28 and TRBJ2-7, with 7 positions matching TRBD1. The junction had 3 bases not matched to a gene; V was cut back by 4 bases and J by 9 bases. Germline V CDR1 and CDR2: MDHEN, SYDVKM. This CDR3 has 11 amino acids. DNA of the CDR3: TGTGCCAGCAGTTCGACAGGGTGGCAGTACTTC. It encodes CASSSTGWQYF.

This chain connects TRBV10-3 to TRBJ1-1, with D possibly being TRBD1 (6 bases). The length of the CDR3 is 15 residues. Trimming took 3 bases from V and 2 from J, leaving 13 bases between them. Germline CDR1 and CDR2: ENHRY and SYGVKD. The CDR3 coding sequence is TGTGCCATCAGTGACCAGGGACATAAAAACACTGAAGCTTTCTTT. It codes for CAISDQGHKNTEAFF.

There are many counts of this clonotype. The V call is TRBV19, the J call TRBJ2-7, with 9 nucleotides matching TRBD1. V gave up 6 bases and J gave up 6 bases; unmatched junction bases: 15. The germline gives CDR1 LNHDA, CDR2 SQIVND (reference sequence). The CDR3 is 16 residues long. This CDR3 reads CASSLINRGRYAEQYF. DNA of the CDR3: TGTGCCAGTAGCCTCATCAACAGGGGGCGATATGCCGAGCAGTACTTC.

This clonotype was recorded only once. In this CDR3 the conserved last residue, phenylalanine or tryptophan, is missing, so a read error is likely. The V gene is TRBV7-8, the J gene TRBJ2-3, with a weak D call TRBD2 (6 bases). CDR3 size: 16 residues. CDR1 is SGHVS, CDR2 FQNEAQ, per germline. The V end lost 4 bases, the J end lost 0 bases, and 14 bases lay between the germline ends. The CDR3 is CASSSRLAASTDTQYL. The DNA for the CDR3 is TGTGCCAGCAGCTCCCGATTAGCGGCTAGCACAGATACGCAGTATCTT.

This clonotype was picked up many times. V is TRBV6-1 and J is TRBJ1-6, with D uncertain. The CDR3 is 13 amino acids. The V gene's germline CDR1 is MNHNS and CDR2 SASEGT. V lost 8 bases and J lost 10, with 15 bases in between. The CDR3 DNA sequence: TGTGCCAGCGGAACGGACCTTGGGTCACCCCTCCACTTT. It encodes CASGTDLGSPLHF.

Only a few counts were recorded for this clonotype. The chain's CDR3 is CASSLASRGEAFF. CDR3 bases: TGTGCCAGCAGTCTCGCTAGCCGGGGTGAAGCTTTCTTT. The chain uses TRBV6-1 and TRBJ1-1; D gene uncertain. V lost 5 bases, J lost 7 bases, and 14 bases lay in between. The CDR3 runs to 13 residues. Germline values: CDR1 MNHNS, CDR2 SASEGT.

The CDR3 loop is CASSPTLAGTDTQYF. The CDR3 DNA follows: TGTGCCAGCAGCCCGACGCTAGCGGGAACAGATACGCAGTATTTT. This chain links TRBV11-2 with TRBJ2-3; 9 bases match TRBD2. Germline V gene sequence: CDR1 SGHAT, CDR2 FQNNGV. V lost 5 bases, J lost 3 bases, and 6 bases stayed unmatched. The CDR3 loop spans 15 amino acids.

In this sample, this clonotype turned up a few times. J is TRBJ1-1 and V is TRBV7-2; TRBD1 agrees at 7 bases. The germline V gene has CDR1 SGHTA and CDR2 FQGNSA. The CDR3 covers 14 residues. V lost 5 bases to trimming and J lost 4 bases; unmatched junction nucleotides: 7. The CDR3 loop reads CASSIRQGTTEAFF. DNA of the CDR3: TGTGCCAGCAGCATCCGACAGGGCACCACTGAAGCTTTCTTT. The full variable domain, in which reference TRBV7-2 and TRBJ1-1 provide the parts outside the CDR3, is GAGVSQSPSNKVTEKGKDVELRCDPISGHTALYWYRQSLGQGLEFLIYFQGNSAPDKSGLPSDRFSAERTGGSVSTLTIQRTQQEDSAVYLCASSIRQGTTEAFFGQGTRLTVV.

This clonotype showed up many times. The chain is built from TRBV6-5 and TRBJ1-4; 10 nucleotides align to TRBD1. This CDR3 comprises 16 residues. V lost 4 bases to trimming and J lost 6 bases; unmatched junction nucleotides: 8. Germline CDR1 is MNHEY and CDR2 is SVGAGI. As DNA, the CDR3 is TGTGCCAGCAGTTCCTTCAGACAGGGGGCTTATGAAAAACTGTTTTTT. Its translation is CASSSFRQGAYEKLFF.

This chain connects TRBV27 to TRBJ2-2, with D possibly TRBD2 on 6 matching bases. V was shortened by 2 bases and J by 4 bases, with 11 bases between the two germline ends. Germline values: CDR1 MNHEY, CDR2 SMNVEV (reference sequence). CDR3 length: 15 amino acids. CDR3 DNA: TGTGCCAGCAGTTTAACGGTGGGGGGCACCGGGGAGCTGTTTTTT. Its translation: CASSLTVGGTGELFF.

This clonotype has a count of ten or more. The chain employs TRBV18 and TRBJ2-7; tentatively, D is TRBD2 (6 bases). This CDR3 is built from 16 residues. The germline V and J ends were trimmed by 2 bases and 1 base, with 15 bases remaining between them. Germline CDR1 reads KGHSH; CDR2 reads LQKENI. CDR3 residues: CASSPFGTGLSYEQYF. The CDR3 nucleotides read TGTGCCAGCTCACCATTTGGCACAGGACTATCCTACGAGCAGTACTTC.

Notes on this clonotype: One base away lies a much larger clone, so this may be a sequencing read error. The chain employs TRBV6-1 and TRBJ2-7, with D possibly being TRBD1 or TRBD2 (6 bases each). The germline V and J ends were trimmed by 6 bases and 9 bases, with 27 bases remaining between them. This CDR3 region has 16 residues. Germline V gene data show CDR1 as MNHNS and CDR2 as SASEGT. CDR3 sequence (DNA): TGTGCCAGCAGCCCTCGGGGGCGGACACCAACGGGGGTGCAGTACTTC. Its translation is CASSPRGRTPTGVQYF.

This clonotype was recorded many times. The J gene is TRBJ2-7, the V gene TRBV6-2 or TRBV6-3, with a weak D call TRBD1 (6 bases). The CDR3 covers 17 residues. CDR1 is MNHEY and CDR2 is SVGEGT in the germline V gene. Deletions cut 2 bases from V and 3 bases from J, with 20 bases between. The CDR3 DNA reads TGTGCCAGCAGTTACGAAAAGTCCGGGACAACGTTCTACGAGCAGTACTTC. Translating it yields CASSYEKSGTTFYEQYF.

The chain has TRBV5-1 and TRBJ2-7; 7 nucleotides align to TRBD1. CDR1 SGHRS and CDR2 YFSETQ come from the germline V gene. Trimming at V came to 3 bases and at J to 5 bases, leaving 17 bases not matched to a gene. This CDR3 spans 17 amino acids. The CDR3 loop reads CASSSDGYTGVFDEQYF. CDR3 sequence (DNA): TGCGCCAGCAGCTCCGACGGTTACACAGGGGTCTTCGACGAGCAGTACTTC.

Only a few counts were recorded for this clonotype. V gene TRBV7-2 combines with J gene TRBJ1-3; D uncertain. The CDR3 length is 13 residues. The V end lost 5 bases, the J end lost 1 base, and 6 bases lay between the germline ends. Germline loops: CDR1 SGHTA, CDR2 FQGNSA. The CDR3 bases are TGTGCCAGCAGCATAACTTCTGGAAACACCATATATTTT. As protein: CASSITSGNTIYF.